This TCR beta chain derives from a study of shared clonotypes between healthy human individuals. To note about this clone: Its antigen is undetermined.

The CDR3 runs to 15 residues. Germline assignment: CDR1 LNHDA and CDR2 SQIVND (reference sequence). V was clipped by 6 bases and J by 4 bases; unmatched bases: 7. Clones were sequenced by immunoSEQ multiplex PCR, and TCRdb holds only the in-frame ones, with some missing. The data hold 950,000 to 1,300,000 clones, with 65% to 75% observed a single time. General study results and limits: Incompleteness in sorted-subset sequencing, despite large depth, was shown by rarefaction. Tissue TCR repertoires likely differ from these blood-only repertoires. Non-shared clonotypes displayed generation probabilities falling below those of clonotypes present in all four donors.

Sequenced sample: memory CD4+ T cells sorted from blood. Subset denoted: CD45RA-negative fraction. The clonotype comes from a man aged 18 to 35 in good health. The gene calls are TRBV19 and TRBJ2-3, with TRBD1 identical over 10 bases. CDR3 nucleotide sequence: TGTGCCAGTAGGACCGGGGGGACAGGGGCAGATACGCAGTATTTT. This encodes CASRTGGTGADTQYF.